The next 14 T cell receptor beta chains were all read from a single sample in a study of cytomegalovirus exposure and HLA in healthy donors (dated by TCRdb to 2016 to 2017). The method behind the library was the immunoSEQ multiplex PCR assay. For the multiplex PCR, a mixture combining 60 forward primers for TCR Vbeta segments and 13 reverse primers for TCR Jbeta segments was used. TCRdb mirrors the immuneACCESS table, restricted to in-frame sequences. Some clones are absent from its copies; in checked studies, under half trace to an unresolved V gene, and the reason for the others is unknown. The table for this sample lists some 45,000 clones; around 68% of them were counted only once. In total, the top ten clones hold 6.3% of the sample. The sample comprised PBMCs. The source is a man aged 30 to 39 in good health and CMV-seronegative.

The CDR3 reads CASSLVRDTEAFF. The DNA for the CDR3 is TGTGCCAGCAGCTTAGTGCGGGACACTGAAGCTTTCTTT. The genes are TRBV11-3 and TRBJ1-1; D is ambiguous. This CDR3 comprises 13 residues. Deletions cut 1 base from V and 3 bases from J, with 6 bases between. Looked up from germline, CDR1 is SGHNT and CDR2 is YENEEA.

In its sample, this clone was seen a few times. J is TRBJ2-7 and V is TRBV7-9, with D unclear. Germline values: CDR1 SEHNR, CDR2 FQNEAQ (reference sequence). CDR3 length equals 14 residues. Trimming took 0 bases from V and 0 from J, leaving 6 bases between them. The CDR3 DNA reads as TGTGCCAGCAGCTTAGCGGGCAGCTCCTACGAGCAGTACTTC. This gives the protein CASSLAGSSYEQYF.

The V gene is TRBV29-1, the J gene TRBJ2-7; no clear D gene. The V gene's germline CDR1 is SQVTM and CDR2 ANQGSEA. V was clipped by 3 bases and J by 5 bases, with 17 bases between them. The CDR3 spans 14 residues. The CDR3 bases are TGCAGCGTTGAGTCTGACCCCGAGGCGGACGAGCAGTACTTC. Its protein product is CSVESDPEADEQYF.

The V call is TRBV5-4, the J call TRBJ2-7, with TRBD2 matching 15 bases. Germline V CDR1 and CDR2: SGHNT, YYREEE (reference sequence). Trimming at V came to 0 bases and at J to 6 bases, leaving 7 bases not matched to a gene. The CDR3 spans 17 residues. The CDR3 bases are TGTGCCAGCAGCTTGGGCGGACTAGCGGGAGGGTCGGGCGAGCAGTACTTC. This encodes CASSLGGLAGGSGEQYF.

The chain uses TRBV15 and TRBJ2-7; perhaps TRBD1 as D (5 bases). The V and J ends lost 0 bases and 1 base respectively, with 10 bases between them. The CDR3 loop spans 15 amino acids. CDR1 LNHNV and CDR2 YYDKDF come from the germline V gene (reference sequence). CDR3 coding DNA: TGTGCCACCAGCAGAGATCTGGACATGTCCTACGAGCAGTACTTC. Amino acid sequence: CATSRDLDMSYEQYF. Full variable domain (remainder filled in from reference TRBV15 and TRBJ2-7): DAMVIQNPRYQVTQFGKPVTLSCSQTLNHNVMYWYQQKSSQAPKLLFHYYDKDFNNEADTPDNFQSRRPNTSFCFLDIRSPGLGDTAMYLCATSRDLDMSYEQYFGPGTRLTVT.

In its sample, this clone was seen a few times. The rearrangement links TRBV2 to TRBJ1-2, with 10 bases that match TRBD1. The germline gives CDR1 SNHLY, CDR2 FYNNEI. V shed 7 bases and J 8 bases; nucleotides not matched to a gene: 22. There are 18 residues in the CDR3. This chain's CDR3 is CASTKAAAWGQGSRGYTF. The DNA for the CDR3 is TGTGCCAGCACCAAGGCGGCAGCCTGGGGACAGGGGTCAAGAGGCTACACCTTC.

This chain links TRBV29-1 with TRBJ2-1, with TRBD2 matching 7 bases. The CDR3 contains 16 residues. CDR1 and CDR2 (germline): SQVTM, ANQGSEA. After removal of 0 bases from V and 7 bases from J, the junction contained 12 bases not matched to a gene. As DNA, the CDR3 is TGCAGCGTTGAAGATCGTGCTAGCGGAGGTGTGAATGAGCAGTTCTTC. It yields the protein CSVEDRASGGVNEQFF.

The V gene is TRBV23-1, the J gene TRBJ2-5, with 9 bases aligning to TRBD1. TRBV23-1 is filed as an ORF, its function uncertain. Trimming took 5 bases from V and 1 from J; bases not matched to a gene: 5. This CDR3 has 15 amino acids. CDR3 sequence (DNA): TGCGCCAGCAGTGGGACAGGGAGGTCCCAAGAGACCCAGTACTTC. It codes for CASSGTGRSQETQYF.

Notes on this clone: One end of the junction varies from germline; a read error may be responsible. This chain connects TRBV5-1 to TRBJ2-1; TRBD2 is a possible D gene (5 bases). The germline V gene encodes CDR1 SGHRS and CDR2 YFSETQ. CDR3 length equals 17 residues. CDR3 region: CASSRVRLSGSHNEQFF. In DNA, the CDR3 is TGCGCCAGCAGCCGGGTCCGCCTCAGCGGCTCCCACAATGAGCAGTTCTTC.

The chain joins TRBV10-3 to TRBJ1-6; tentative D call: TRBD1 (5 bases). CDR3 length equals 16 residues. V lost 4 bases and J 4 bases, leaving 14 bases between the germline ends. The germline V gene has CDR1 ENHRY and CDR2 SYGVKD. The CDR3 sequence is CAISADRQPYNSPLHF. As DNA, the CDR3 is TGTGCCATCAGTGCAGACAGACAGCCTTATAATTCACCCCTCCACTTT.

The rearrangement joins TRBV5-4 to TRBJ2-3; TRBD2 agrees at 11 bases. CDR1 and CDR2 from the germline V gene are SGHNT and YYREEE (reference sequence). This CDR3 is built from 18 residues. The trim removed 7 bases at V and 6 bases at J, leaving 19 bases unmatched. The CDR3 protein is CASRESPRTSGLRDTQYF. The CDR3 DNA is TGTGCCAGCCGAGAAAGCCCCCGGACTAGCGGGCTTCGGGATACGCAGTATTTT.

This chain uses TRBV6-1 with TRBJ1-4, with 12 bases aligning to TRBD1. Germline CDR1 and CDR2: MNHNS and SASEGT. The CDR3 has 15 amino acids. Trimming cost V 7 bases and J 7 bases; bases outside gene matches: 7. CDR3 in DNA: TGTGCCAGCAACCTAGGGACAGGGGGCGTTGAAAAACTGTTTTTT. This translates into CASNLGTGGVEKLFF.

A word on this clone: The conserved final phenylalanine or tryptophan is absent from the CDR3, which likely points to a read error. The rearrangement links TRBV6-1 to TRBJ2-3, with 8 bases fitting TRBD2. Germline loops: CDR1 MNHNS, CDR2 SASEGT. The CDR3 is 17 amino acids. V gave up 4 bases and J gave up 3 bases; unmatched junction bases: 12. CDR3 DNA sequence: TGTGCCAGCAGTGGAGGCCCCGGGACTAGAGGTACAGATACGCAGTATGTT. Residues: CASSGGPGTRGTDTQYV.

The chain couples TRBV19 to TRBJ1-1; D may be TRBD1 (6 bases). This CDR3 comprises 15 residues. Germline CDR1 reads LNHDA; CDR2 reads SQIVND (reference sequence). V was cut by 2 bases and J by 4 bases, with 14 bases left in between. CDR3 in DNA: TGTGCCAGTAGTATACGGGGGGCGCGGACCACTGAAGCTTTCTTT. As protein: CASSIRGARTTEAFF.